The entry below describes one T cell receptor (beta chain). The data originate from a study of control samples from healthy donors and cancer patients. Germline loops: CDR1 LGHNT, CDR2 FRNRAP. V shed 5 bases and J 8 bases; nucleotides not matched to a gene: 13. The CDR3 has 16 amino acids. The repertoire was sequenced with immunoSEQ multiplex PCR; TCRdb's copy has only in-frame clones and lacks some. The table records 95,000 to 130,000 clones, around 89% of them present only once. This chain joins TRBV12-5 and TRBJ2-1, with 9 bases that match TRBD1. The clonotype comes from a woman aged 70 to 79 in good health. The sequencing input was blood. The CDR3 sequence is CASGQGPGQGGDEQFF. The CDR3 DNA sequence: TGTGCTAGTGGTCAAGGTCCGGGACAGGGTGGGGATGAGCAGTTCTTC. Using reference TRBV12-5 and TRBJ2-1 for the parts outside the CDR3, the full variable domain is DARVTQTPRHKVTEMGQEVTMRCQPILGHNTVFWYRQTMMQGLELLAYFRNRAPLDDSGMPKDRFSAEMPDATLATLKIQPSEPRDSAVYFCASGQGPGQGGDEQFFGPGTRLTVL.